The 20 T cell receptor beta chains below come from one sample, sequenced in a study of blood T cell repertoires in COVID-19. Produced via immunoSEQ multiplex PCR; TCRdb's table is partial and in-frame only. The sample lists approximately 240,000 clones; around 88% were seen once. Sample: peripheral blood. These receptors came from a woman aged 25 to 45 who had recovered from COVID-19.

The sample holds a few counts of this clone. The rearrangement uses TRBV9 and TRBJ1-1, with TRBD1 identical over 10 bases. The CDR3 contains 15 residues. The germline V gene has CDR1 SGDLS and CDR2 YYNGEE. J was trimmed by 1 base and V by 3 bases; bases with no gene match: 3. The DNA for the CDR3 is TGTGCCAGCAGCGCCCGGACAGGGGGGAACACTGAAGCTTTCTTT. Its translation: CASSARTGGNTEAFF.

The chain links TRBV9 to TRBJ1-6, with TRBD1 identical over 8 bases. V lost 2 bases to trimming and J lost 10 bases; unmatched junction nucleotides: 8. Germline assignment: CDR1 SGDLS and CDR2 YYNGEE. The CDR3 sequence is 15 residues long. The CDR3 sequence: CASSVSPDRESPLHF. For the CDR3, the DNA is TGTGCCAGCAGCGTCTCCCCGGACAGGGAGTCACCCCTCCACTTT.

This chain connects TRBV30 to TRBJ2-1; 9 nucleotides agree with TRBD2. The V and J ends lost 2 bases and 15 bases, in that order; junction bases with no gene match: 8. The CDR3 is 12 residues long. Germline V lookup: CDR1 GTSNPN, CDR2 SVGIG (reference sequence). This chain's CDR3 is CAWSRRGGQGFF. CDR3 in DNA: TGTGCCTGGAGTAGGCGGGGGGGCCAAGGGTTCTTC.

V gene TRBV27 combines with J gene TRBJ2-3, with 7 bases fitting TRBD2. V lost 1 base, J lost 5 bases, and 6 bases stayed unmatched. Germline values: CDR1 MNHEY, CDR2 SMNVEV (reference sequence). The CDR3 loop spans 15 amino acids. In DNA form, the CDR3 reads TGTGCCAGCAGTTTATGGGGAGGGGCCGAAGATACGCAGTATTTT. Its translation: CASSLWGGAEDTQYF.

The V call is TRBV5-6, the J call TRBJ1-1, with D uncertain. The ends were cut back, 7 bases at V and 1 base at J, with 11 bases in the middle. The CDR3 spans 13 residues. Per the germline V gene, CDR1 is SGHDT and CDR2 is YYEEEE. DNA of the CDR3: TGTGCCAGCCGGAGGGCCGCGAACACTGAAGCTTTCTTT. Translation: CASRRAANTEAFF.

The chain recombines TRBV7-6 with TRBJ2-7; D uncertain. V lost 2 bases to trimming and J lost 2 bases, with 10 bases between them. CDR3 length: 14 amino acids. The germline CDR1 and CDR2 sequences are SGHVS and FNYEAQ. CDR3: CASSLFSPPYEQYF. The CDR3 DNA reads as TGTGCCAGCAGCTTATTTAGCCCCCCCTACGAGCAGTACTTC.

This clone showed up just once. The genes are TRBV4-2 and TRBJ2-7; possible D gene TRBD1, 6 bases. V gave up 4 bases and J gave up 5 bases, with 15 bases separating them. CDR3 length equals 14 residues. Germline CDR1 and CDR2: LGHNA and YNFKEQ. The CDR3 reads CASSPSSRDNEQYF. The CDR3 region has the DNA TGTGCCAGCAGCCCTTCTTCGAGGGACAACGAGCAGTACTTC.

The chain recombines TRBV5-4 with TRBJ2-7, with unresolved D. CDR1 is SGHNT, CDR2 YYREEE, per germline (reference sequence). V was trimmed by 4 bases and J by 5 bases, leaving 10 bases between them. The CDR3 runs 12 residues. CDR3 in amino acids: CASSVLSNEQYF. The CDR3 DNA follows: TGTGCCAGCAGCGTTTTGTCCAACGAGCAGTACTTC.

The chain carries TRBV6-2 or TRBV6-3 and TRBJ2-1, with D maybe TRBD2 (5 bases). Germline values: CDR1 MNHEY, CDR2 SVGEGT. V was shortened by 1 base and J by 4 bases, with 11 bases between the two germline ends. The CDR3 consists of 15 residues. Here the CDR3 DNA reads TGTGCCAGCAGTTACTTTCCGGGAAAATACAATGAGCAGTTCTTC. Translated: CASSYFPGKYNEQFF.

This clone appeared a few times. V and J are TRBV6-5 and TRBJ1-1; D unclear. Germline lookup yields CDR1 MNHEY and CDR2 SVGAGI. V gave up 3 bases and J gave up 6 bases, with 14 bases separating them. The CDR3 length is 14 residues. CDR3 sequence (DNA): TGTGCCAGCAGTTATCGGCACCGAAGCGCTGAAGCTTTCTTT. Its translation: CASSYRHRSAEAFF.

This chain links TRBV5-1 with TRBJ2-3; TRBD1 matches 7 bases. V shed 4 bases, J shed 5 bases, and the junction held 13 bases outside the gene matches. This CDR3 is 16 amino acids long. Germline CDR1 reads SGHRS; CDR2 reads YFSETQ. CDR3 region: CASSPLTGDDGDTQYF. The CDR3 bases are TGCGCCAGCAGCCCTCTTACAGGGGACGACGGAGATACGCAGTATTTT.

The chain links TRBV6-6 to TRBJ1-1; D call uncertain. Trimming took off 4 bases at V and 4 bases at J, with 10 bases between the two ends. The germline CDR1 and CDR2 sequences are MNHNY and SVGAGI (reference sequence). The CDR3 is made up of 13 amino acids. In DNA form, the CDR3 reads TGTGCCAGCAGTTCCGTCGGAGTCACTGAAGCTTTCTTT. Amino acids: CASSSVGVTEAFF.

CDR3 nucleotides: TGTGCCAGCAGGAGGGAGGGGGGCCCCTACGAGCAGTACTTC. Encoded protein: CASRREGGPYEQYF. This chain links TRBV2 with TRBJ2-7, with a tentative D call TRBD2 (7 bases). Germline CDR1 SNHLY, CDR2 FYNNEI. This CDR3 region has 14 residues. V lost 6 bases and J 2 bases, leaving 14 bases between the germline ends.

The DNA for the CDR3 is TGTGCCAGCTCACCAACAGGGTCCTCTGGAAACACCATATATTTT. Translation gives CASSPTGSSGNTIYF. The V call is TRBV18, the J call TRBJ1-3; D perhaps matches TRBD1 (6 bases). The CDR3 spans 15 residues. Germline values: CDR1 KGHSH, CDR2 LQKENI. Trimming shortened V by 2 bases and J by 0 bases, and 8 bases separated the two germline ends.

The V gene is TRBV27, the J gene TRBJ2-7; 8 bases align to TRBD2. Germline lookup yields CDR1 MNHEY and CDR2 SMNVEV (reference sequence). V trimming: 5 bases; J trimming: 2 bases; junction bases outside the gene matches: 11. The CDR3 contains 16 residues. CDR3 coding DNA: TGTGCCAGCAGTCCGGGGGGGGACTGGAGACCCTACGAGCAGTACTTC. This translates into CASSPGGDWRPYEQYF.

This clone was seen a single time. The chain couples TRBV7-2 to TRBJ1-2; 7 nucleotides align to TRBD1. Germline-derived CDR1 and CDR2 are SGHTA and FQGNSA. J was trimmed by 8 bases and V by 3 bases; bases with no gene match: 6. This CDR3 has 13 residues. In nucleotides, the CDR3 is TGTGCCAGCAGCTTTGGGACAGTCGCGGGCTACACCTTC. Residues: CASSFGTVAGYTF.

The V gene is TRBV19, the J gene TRBJ2-7, with TRBD1 matching 10 bases. The germline CDR1 and CDR2 sequences are LNHDA and SQIVND (reference sequence). The CDR3 loop spans 14 amino acids. The V and J ends lost 6 bases and 3 bases, in that order; junction bases with no gene match: 5. The CDR3 here is CASSTGTGDYEQYF. The DNA for the CDR3 is TGTGCCAGTAGCACCGGGACAGGGGACTACGAGCAGTACTTC.

This sequence joins TRBV6-4 and TRBJ2-2, with 9 bases that match TRBD1. Looked up from germline, CDR1 is MRHNA and CDR2 is SNTAGT. J was trimmed by 5 bases and V by 4 bases; bases with no gene match: 5. The CDR3 consists of 15 residues. DNA of the CDR3: TGTGCCAGCAGTGTCGGGACAGGGCCTACCGGGGAGCTGTTTTTT. Amino acids: CASSVGTGPTGELFF.

The sample holds a few counts of this clone. This rearrangement joins TRBV11-3 to TRBJ1-2; D remains ambiguous. The CDR3 has 11 residues. Germline CDR1 reads SGHNT; CDR2 reads YENEEA. The ends were cut back, 6 bases at V and 5 bases at J, with 7 bases in the middle. The CDR3 loop reads CASRGRYGYTF. The DNA of the CDR3 is TGTGCCAGCAGAGGGAGATATGGCTACACCTTC. Drawing the rest from reference TRBV11-3 and TRBJ1-2, the complete variable domain is EAGVVQSPRYKIIEKKQPVAFWCNPISGHNTLYWYLQNLGQGPELLIRYENEEAVDDSQLPKDRFSAERLKGVDSTLKIQPAELGDSAVYLCASRGRYGYTFGSGTRLTVV.

In its sample, this clone was seen a few times. This chain joins TRBV30 and TRBJ2-6; 7 positions match TRBD2. Per the germline V gene, CDR1 is GTSNPN and CDR2 is SVGIG (reference sequence). The CDR3 extends over 17 amino acids. The J segment lost 0 bases and the V segment lost 1 base, leaving 6 bases of the junction unmatched. For the CDR3, the DNA is TGTGCCTGGAGTGACGGGGGGAGCAACTCTGGGGCCAACGTCCTGACTTTC. Translation gives CAWSDGGSNSGANVLTF. The variable domain in full, completed from reference TRBV30 and TRBJ2-6, reads SQTIHQWPATLVQPVGSPLSLECTVEGTSNPNLYWYRQAAGRGLQLLFYSVGIGQISSEVPQNLSASRPQDRQFILSSKKLLLSDSGFYLCAWSDGGSNSGANVLTFGAGSRLTVL.